Below, one TCR beta chain is given with its context. The antigen is not known. Some clones are missing from TCRdb's copy, which holds only in-frame ones; the method was immunoSEQ multiplex PCR. Of fewer than 120,000 clones in the sample, roughly 92% are singletons; the top ten hold roughly 2.7%. The entry originates in a study of T cell responses to AZD1222 COVID-19 vaccine. Findings of the study overall: Donors, mostly white British, included more females; clonal diversity was possibly underestimated. Close to half of all spike-specific TCRs reportedly target regions of the variants that are unmutated.

The V gene's germline CDR1 is SEHNR and CDR2 FQNEAQ (reference sequence). The CDR3 consists of 13 residues. V dropped 5 bases and J dropped 4 bases, with 11 bases sitting between them. The sample in question was peripheral blood, obtained 28 days after the second AZD1222 dose. The sequence derives from an adult who received the AZD1222 COVID-19 vaccine. The chain has TRBV7-9 and TRBJ1-2, with D possibly TRBD1 on 5 matching bases. The CDR3 bases are TGTGCCAGCAGCCCGTGGGGGGGCTATGGCTACACCTTC. This sequence encodes CASSPWGGYGYTF.